A single sample gave rise to the 2 T cell receptor beta chains below, sequenced in a study of blood T cell repertoires in COVID-19. Libraries were prepared by immunoSEQ multiplex PCR; TCRdb keeps only in-frame clonotypes and omits some of them. The table lists under 300,000 clones, approximately 90% of them singletons. The sequenced material came from peripheral blood. These receptors were taken from a woman in her 40s with acute or convalescent COVID-19.

The sample holds a few counts of this clone. The chain employs TRBV10-1 and TRBJ1-1, with no clear D. CDR1 and CDR2 (germline): WNHNN, SYGVQD (reference sequence). The CDR3 contains 14 residues. The germline V and J ends were trimmed by 2 bases and 4 bases, with 11 bases remaining between them. The CDR3 protein is CASSEARAGTEAFF. CDR3 nucleotide sequence: TGCGCCAGCAGTGAGGCAAGGGCGGGCACTGAAGCTTTCTTT.

As DNA, the CDR3 is TGCGCCAGCAGCCAAGGGCAGAACCACTATGGCTACACCTTC. Encoded protein: CASSQGQNHYGYTF. The chain employs TRBV4-1 and TRBJ1-2; D is unresolved. This CDR3 contains 14 residues. Germline V lookup: CDR1 MGHRA, CDR2 YSYEKL. Trimming took off 1 base at V and 3 bases at J, with 9 bases between the two ends.